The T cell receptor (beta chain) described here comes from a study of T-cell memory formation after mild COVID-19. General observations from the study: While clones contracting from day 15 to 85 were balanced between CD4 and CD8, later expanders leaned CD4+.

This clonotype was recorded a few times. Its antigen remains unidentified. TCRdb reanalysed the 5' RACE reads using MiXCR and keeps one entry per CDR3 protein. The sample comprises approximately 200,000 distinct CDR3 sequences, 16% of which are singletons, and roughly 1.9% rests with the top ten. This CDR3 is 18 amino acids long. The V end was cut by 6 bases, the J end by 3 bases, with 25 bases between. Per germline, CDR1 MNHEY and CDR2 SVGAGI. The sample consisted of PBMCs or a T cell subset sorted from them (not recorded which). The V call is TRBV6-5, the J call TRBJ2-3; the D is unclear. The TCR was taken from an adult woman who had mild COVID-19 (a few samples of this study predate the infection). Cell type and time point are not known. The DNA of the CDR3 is TGTGCCAGCAGCCGTCCCGGGTTCACGGGCAACTCAACAGATACGCAGTATTTT. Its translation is CASSRPGFTGNSTDTQYF.